This T cell receptor beta chain was recorded in a study of blood T cell repertoires in COVID-19. Overall study context: Sites in the United States, Italy and Spain provided acute and convalescent COVID-19 samples.

Trimming took 1 base from V and 6 from J, leaving 22 bases between them. Germline-derived CDR1 and CDR2 are KGHSH and LQKENI. This CDR3 has 18 amino acids. Per the study methods: The assay estimated nucleated cells by amplifying reference gene primers. Assay used: immunoSEQ multiplex PCR; TCRdb lists only in-frame clones, some missing. That table is the source of V, J and clone size, and D and trimming were worked out from the DNA. The sample shows 48,000 or so clones, 86% of them seen only once. The rearrangement joins TRBV18 to TRBJ2-4; D might be TRBD2 (7 bases). This TCR was recovered from an elderly woman with COVID-19, enrolled during active disease. Sequencing used peripheral blood. The CDR3 coding sequence is TGTGCCAGCTCACCACTGGATTTAGGAGGGGGGGTCGGAAACATTCAGTACTTC. Residues: CASSPLDLGGGVGNIQYF.